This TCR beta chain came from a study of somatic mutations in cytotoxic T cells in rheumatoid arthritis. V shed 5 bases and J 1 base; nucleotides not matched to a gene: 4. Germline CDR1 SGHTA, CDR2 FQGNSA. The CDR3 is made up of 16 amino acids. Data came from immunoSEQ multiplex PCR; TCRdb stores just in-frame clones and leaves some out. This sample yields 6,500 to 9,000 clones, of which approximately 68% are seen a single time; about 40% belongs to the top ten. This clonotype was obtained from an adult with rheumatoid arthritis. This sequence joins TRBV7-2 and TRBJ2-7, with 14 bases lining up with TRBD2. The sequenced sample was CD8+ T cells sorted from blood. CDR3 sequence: CASSAGTSGGSYEQYF. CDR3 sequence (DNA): TGTGCCAGCAGCGCCGGGACTAGCGGGGGTTCCTACGAGCAGTACTTC.